These 31 T cell receptor beta chains originate from one sample sequenced in a study of blood T cell repertoires in COVID-19 (dated by TCRdb to the early 2020s). The protocol used for the library was the immunoSEQ multiplex PCR assay. In TCRdb, the immuneACCESS table is reduced to in-frame sequences with V and J assigned. These tables do not hold every clone; where another copy was compared, an unresolved V gene accounts for under half, and the others remain unexplained. Counted in this sample were a few hundred thousand clones; more than 75% of them appeared once. Under 8.5% of the sample lies in the top ten. Sequencing was performed on peripheral blood. The receptors originated from a woman aged 80 or over with COVID-19, enrolled during active disease.

The chain combines TRBV9 with TRBJ1-2; D remains ambiguous. CDR3 size: 13 residues. Between the trimmed V and J ends, which lost 0 bases and 2 bases, there was a span of 5 bases. Germline assignment: CDR1 SGDLS and CDR2 YYNGEE. CDR3 DNA sequence: TGTGCCAGCAGCGTAGCTGAGAACTATGGCTACACCTTC. Translation gives CASSVAENYGYTF.

Here the CDR3 reads CAWSGRDTQYF. For the CDR3, the DNA is TGTGCCTGGAGTGGTCGGGATACGCAGTATTTT. The chain combines TRBV30 with TRBJ2-3; D is unclear. The V end was cut by 1 base, the J end by 6 bases, with 5 bases between. This CDR3 is 11 amino acids long. CDR1 is GTSNPN, CDR2 SVGIG, per germline (reference sequence).

V usage is TRBV28 and J usage is TRBJ1-2; D is perhaps TRBD1 (6 bases). The germline CDR1 and CDR2 sequences are MDHEN and SYDVKM. There are 14 residues in the CDR3. Trimming left V 1 base short and J 8 bases short, with 14 bases between. CDR3 region: CASSLFQNRDGYTF. CDR3 in DNA: TGTGCCAGCAGTTTATTCCAAAACAGGGACGGCTACACCTTC.

The chain uses TRBV5-4 and TRBJ2-7; D unclear. This CDR3 has 15 residues. Germline V gene data show CDR1 as SGHNT and CDR2 as YYREEE (reference sequence). The V and J ends lost 3 bases and 6 bases respectively, with 19 bases between them. CDR3 protein: CASSSPGWRLGEQYF. The CDR3 DNA is TGTGCCAGCAGCTCCCCCGGGTGGCGGCTAGGCGAGCAGTACTTC.

The chain's CDR3 is CASKQGRDGYTF. As DNA, the CDR3 is TGTGCCAGCAAACAGGGAAGGGATGGCTACACCTTC. The chain is built from TRBV6-5 and TRBJ1-2, with D possibly matching TRBD1 (6 bases). V was cut by 7 bases and J by 6 bases, with 12 bases left in between. Germline assignment: CDR1 MNHEY and CDR2 SVGAGI. The CDR3 totals 12 residues.

The chain employs TRBV18 and TRBJ2-7; TRBD1 matches at 7 bases. The V gene end was trimmed by 3 bases and the J gene end by 5 bases; junction bases not matched to a gene: 4. CDR3 length: 13 residues. Looked up from germline, CDR1 is KGHSH and CDR2 is LQKENI. The CDR3 region is CASSPRQGHEQYF. CDR3 in DNA: TGTGCCAGCTCACCTCGACAGGGCCACGAGCAGTACTTC.

This clone occurred a few times. The CDR3 sequence is CASSRTGLEGYTF. The DNA for the CDR3 is TGTGCCAGCAGCCGTACAGGGTTGGAAGGCTACACCTTC. The genes are TRBV5-4 and TRBJ1-2; weak D call: TRBD1 (6 bases). V shed 4 bases and J shed 8 bases, with 15 bases lying between them. The CDR3 sequence is 13 residues long. CDR1 and CDR2 from the germline V gene are SGHNT and YYREEE (reference sequence). Complete variable domain (other parts from reference TRBV5-4 and TRBJ1-2): ETGVTQSPTHLIKTRGQQVTLRCSSQSGHNTVSWYQQALGQGPQFIFQYYREEENGRGNFPPRFSGLQFPNYSSELNVNALELDDSALYLCASSRTGLEGYTFGSGTRLTVV.

The chain couples TRBV10-3 to TRBJ1-5; the D is unclear. Germline V gene lookup returns CDR1 ENHRY and CDR2 SYGVKD. Trimming removed 10 bases from V and 0 bases from J, with 7 bases in between. The CDR3 contains 12 residues. The DNA for the CDR3 is TGTGCCACCGAGGATAGCAATCAGCCCCAGCATTTT. As protein: CATEDSNQPQHF.

This clone has just a few counts. This chain joins TRBV5-1 and TRBJ2-4; 7 bases match TRBD2. The CDR3 spans 19 residues. The junction had 22 bases not matched to a gene; V was cut back by 1 base and J by 9 bases. Germline V lookup: CDR1 SGHRS, CDR2 YFSETQ. CDR3 bases: TGCGCCAGCAGCTTGAGCCCCAGAGGGACTAAGAACCCCCAAGGCATTCAGTACTTC. Its translation: CASSLSPRGTKNPQGIQYF.

DNA of the CDR3: TGCAGCGTTGAAGATCCGGACAAAGAATATGGCTACACCTTC. This translates into CSVEDPDKEYGYTF. This sequence joins TRBV29-1 and TRBJ1-2; maybe TRBD1 (5 bases). The V gene's germline CDR1 is SQVTM and CDR2 ANQGSEA. V lost 0 bases, J lost 5 bases, and 13 bases lay in between. The CDR3 has 14 amino acids.

The chain is built from TRBV18 and TRBJ1-1; D remains unclear. This CDR3 has 14 amino acids. Germline V gives CDR1 KGHSH, CDR2 LQKENI. Trimming stripped 1 base from V and 4 bases from J, with 10 bases between. CDR3 DNA: TGTGCCAGCTCACCACTAAAGGGAGGCACTGAAGCTTTCTTT. This gives the protein CASSPLKGGTEAFF.

The chain employs TRBV3-1 (or the pseudogene TRBV3-2) and TRBJ1-2, with D hard to call. Per germline, CDR1 LGHDT and CDR2 YNNKEL (reference sequence). The CDR3 is made up of 16 amino acids. The V end was cut by 6 bases, the J end by 4 bases, with 21 bases between. The CDR3 sequence: CASSRRASLTLYGYTF. The CDR3 region has the DNA TGTGCCAGCAGTCGTCGAGCAAGCTTGACACTCTATGGCTACACCTTC.

The rearrangement links TRBV6-6 to TRBJ1-2; the D is unclear. V lost 6 bases to trimming and J lost 4 bases, with 18 bases between them. This CDR3 comprises 15 residues. Germline loops: CDR1 MNHNY, CDR2 SVGAGI (reference sequence). Here the CDR3 DNA reads TGTGCCAGCAGATTTTCCGTCGGGAACAGCTATGGCTACACCTTC. Protein product: CASRFSVGNSYGYTF.

The chain recombines TRBV24-1 with TRBJ2-5; 9 nucleotides align to TRBD2. The germline V gene encodes CDR1 KGHDR and CDR2 SFDVKD. This CDR3 spans 17 amino acids. Trimming took 4 bases from V and 7 from J; bases not matched to a gene: 15. CDR3 sequence: CATSDHTPAGGLGTQYF. As DNA, the CDR3 is TGTGCCACCAGTGACCACACCCCAGCGGGAGGCTTGGGGACCCAGTACTTC.

The count of this clone is one. The V and J genes are TRBV7-2 and TRBJ2-1; 10 positions match TRBD2. Losses at the gene ends were 1 base for V and 7 bases for J; bases not matched to a gene: 7. The CDR3 is 16 amino acids. Germline V gene data show CDR1 as SGHTA and CDR2 as FQGNSA. For the CDR3, the DNA is TGTGCCAGCAGCTTAGGGACGGGAGCGGGGGGGAATGAGCAGTTCTTC. As protein: CASSLGTGAGGNEQFF.

The rearrangement links TRBV15 to TRBJ1-1; the D is unclear. Trimming left V 6 bases short and J 5 bases short, with 13 bases between. The CDR3 is made up of 13 amino acids. Germline V gives CDR1 LNHNV, CDR2 YYDKDF (reference sequence). CDR3 nucleotide sequence: TGTGCCACCAGGTGGGGAGGTGGGACTGAAGCTTTCTTT. It translates to CATRWGGGTEAFF.

The chain links TRBV27 to TRBJ2-7, with 8 positions matching TRBD1. The CDR3 loop spans 14 amino acids. Germline V gene sequence: CDR1 MNHEY, CDR2 SMNVEV (reference sequence). Trimming at V came to 1 base and at J to 6 bases, leaving 5 bases not matched to a gene. This CDR3 reads CASSLWQGASEQYF. The CDR3 nucleotides are TGTGCCAGCAGTTTATGGCAGGGGGCCTCCGAGCAGTACTTC.

This clone was observed at least ten times. The rearrangement links TRBV10-2 to TRBJ2-1, with D perhaps TRBD1 (5 bases). V lost 2 bases to trimming and J lost 3 bases, with 11 bases between them. The germline V gene encodes CDR1 WSHSY and CDR2 SAAADI. The CDR3 consists of 15 residues. The CDR3 loop is CASSEGAASYNEQFF. The DNA of the CDR3 is TGCGCCAGCAGTGAGGGGGCGGCAAGCTACAATGAGCAGTTCTTC.

The chain uses TRBV9 and TRBJ2-5; TRBD1 matches at 8 bases. Germline lookup yields CDR1 SGDLS and CDR2 YYNGEE. Trimming cost V 4 bases and J 6 bases; bases outside gene matches: 8. The CDR3 has 14 amino acids. The CDR3 sequence is CASSPWTGQQTQYF. In DNA, the CDR3 is TGTGCCAGCAGCCCCTGGACAGGGCAACAGACCCAGTACTTC.

This rearrangement joins TRBV28 to TRBJ1-2; D is unclear. V dropped 11 bases and J dropped 2 bases, with 15 bases sitting between them. This CDR3 comprises 13 residues. The V gene's germline CDR1 is MDHEN and CDR2 SYDVKM. The CDR3 DNA follows: TGTGCCTGTGCAGTTGAGAGGAACTATGGCTACACCTTC. Translated: CACAVERNYGYTF.

The CDR3 bases are TGTGCCAGCAGACCCGGGACAAATTCCTACAATGAGCAGTTCTTC. Encoded protein: CASRPGTNSYNEQFF. V usage is TRBV28 and J usage is TRBJ2-1, with TRBD1 as a possible D gene (6 bases). From germline, CDR1 is MDHEN and CDR2 SYDVKM. The CDR3 is 15 residues long. V was clipped by 6 bases and J by 1 base, with 13 bases between them.

V usage is TRBV4-1 and J usage is TRBJ1-2; 9 nucleotides agree with TRBD1. Germline loops: CDR1 MGHRA, CDR2 YSYEKL. V shed 6 bases and J 2 bases; nucleotides not matched to a gene: 7. This CDR3 spans 15 amino acids. In DNA form, the CDR3 reads TGCGCCAGCAGAGGTCCCGGGACAGGGAACTATGGCTACACCTTC. Its protein product is CASRGPGTGNYGYTF.

The chain uses TRBV3-1 (or the pseudogene TRBV3-2) and TRBJ1-1; 7 nucleotides align to TRBD1. Germline values: CDR1 LGHDT, CDR2 YNNKEL (reference sequence). The V segment lost 2 bases and the J segment 1 base; nucleotides outside the gene matches: 4. The length of the CDR3 is 15 residues. In DNA form, the CDR3 reads TGTGCCAGCAGCCAAAGGGGGGACAGGAACACTGAAGCTTTCTTT. Protein product: CASSQRGDRNTEAFF.

This clone has just a few counts. The rearrangement joins TRBV18 to TRBJ1-5, with TRBD1 as a possible D gene (5 bases). Trimming took off 3 bases at V and 2 bases at J, with 8 bases between the two ends. The CDR3 spans 14 residues. Germline V gene data show CDR1 as KGHSH and CDR2 as LQKENI. CDR3: CASSPTGGNQPQHF. CDR3 nucleotides: TGTGCCAGCTCACCCACAGGAGGCAATCAGCCCCAGCATTTT.

The CDR3 DNA sequence: TGTGCCAGCAGCGTAGAAGCGGGCCGTGAGACCCAGTACTTC. Encoded protein: CASSVEAGRETQYF. The chain is built from TRBV9 and TRBJ2-5; possible D gene TRBD2, 6 bases. Trimming stripped 0 bases from V and 5 bases from J, with 11 bases between. Germline V gene sequence: CDR1 SGDLS, CDR2 YYNGEE. The CDR3 covers 14 residues.

The gene calls are TRBV20-1 and TRBJ2-5; 9 bases match TRBD2. This CDR3 has 16 amino acids. V was clipped by 3 bases and J by 0 bases; unmatched bases: 8. The germline CDR1 and CDR2 sequences are DFQATT and SNEGSKA (reference sequence). CDR3 sequence (DNA): TGCAGTGCTAGTGGGGTTAGCGGGGGACACCAAGAGACCCAGTACTTC. Translating it yields CSASGVSGGHQETQYF.

The chain joins TRBV7-2 to TRBJ2-2; 7 bases fit TRBD1. There are 18 residues in the CDR3. The germline CDR1 and CDR2 sequences are SGHTA and FQGNSA. The ends lost 5 bases at V and 4 bases at J; junction bases unmatched: 16. CDR3 sequence (DNA): TGTGCCAGCAGCCCCAGGGGTGGGACAGAGATTTTCACCGGGGAGCTGTTTTTT. Protein: CASSPRGGTEIFTGELFF.

The rearrangement links TRBV2 to TRBJ1-4; perhaps TRBD1 as D (6 bases). The germline V gene encodes CDR1 SNHLY and CDR2 FYNNEI. The CDR3 has 14 amino acids. Trimming stripped 2 bases from V and 6 bases from J, with 10 bases between. The CDR3 DNA reads as TGTGCCAGCAGTGAAAGGGGGACGGATGAAAAACTGTTTTTT. Translation: CASSERGTDEKLFF.

This clone was recorded once. The chain uses TRBV7-9 and TRBJ1-2; a weak D match, TRBD1 (5 bases). The CDR3 length is 12 residues. The germline V gene encodes CDR1 SEHNR and CDR2 FQNEAQ (reference sequence). V lost 4 bases, J lost 6 bases, and 9 bases lay in between. CDR3 coding DNA: TGTGCCAGCAGCTGGTCGGGGGATGGCTACACCTTC. Amino acid sequence: CASSWSGDGYTF.

This clone was observed a few times. The DNA of the CDR3 is TGTGCCACCAGCAGAGATGTACAGGGGGCGAGTAATGGCTACACCTTC. Its translation: CATSRDVQGASNGYTF. The chain combines TRBV15 with TRBJ1-2, with 9 positions matching TRBD1. V was clipped by 0 bases and J by 6 bases; unmatched bases: 8. The germline gives CDR1 LNHNV, CDR2 YYDKDF (reference sequence). The CDR3 contains 16 residues.

The chain joins TRBV28 to TRBJ2-1, with 9 bases matching TRBD2. The germline V gene has CDR1 MDHEN and CDR2 SYDVKM. There are 14 residues in the CDR3. V was pared by 5 bases and J by 9 bases, with 8 bases of the junction left unmatched. The CDR3 protein is CASSLPGLASEQFF. The CDR3 DNA follows: TGTGCCAGCAGTCTTCCGGGACTAGCATCTGAGCAGTTCTTC.